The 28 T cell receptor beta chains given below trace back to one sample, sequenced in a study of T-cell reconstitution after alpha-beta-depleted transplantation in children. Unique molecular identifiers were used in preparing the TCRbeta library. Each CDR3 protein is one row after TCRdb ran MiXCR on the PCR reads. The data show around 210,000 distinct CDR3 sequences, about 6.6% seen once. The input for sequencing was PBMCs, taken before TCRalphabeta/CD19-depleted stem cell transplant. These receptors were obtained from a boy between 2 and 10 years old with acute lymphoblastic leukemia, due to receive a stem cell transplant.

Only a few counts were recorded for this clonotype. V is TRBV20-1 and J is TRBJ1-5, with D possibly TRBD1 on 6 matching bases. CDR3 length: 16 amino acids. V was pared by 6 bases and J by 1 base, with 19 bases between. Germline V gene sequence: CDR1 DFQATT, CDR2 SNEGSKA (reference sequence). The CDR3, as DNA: TGCAGTGCACAATCACAGGGCTGGGGCAGCAATCAGCCCCAGCATTTT. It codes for CSAQSQGWGSNQPQHF.

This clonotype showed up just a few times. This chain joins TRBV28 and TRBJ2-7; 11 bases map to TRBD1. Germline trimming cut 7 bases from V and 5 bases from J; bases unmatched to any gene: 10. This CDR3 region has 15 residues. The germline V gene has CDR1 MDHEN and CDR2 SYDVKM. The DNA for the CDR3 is TGTGCCAGCATTCCGCCCAGGACAGGGGGCAACGAGCAGTACTTC. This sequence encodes CASIPPRTGGNEQYF.

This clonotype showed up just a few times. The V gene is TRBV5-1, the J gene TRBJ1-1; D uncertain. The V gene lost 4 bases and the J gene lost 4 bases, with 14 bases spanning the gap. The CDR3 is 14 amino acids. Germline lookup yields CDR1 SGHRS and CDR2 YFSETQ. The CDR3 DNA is TGCGCCAGCAGCCGACACTCGTTCGCCACTGAAGCTTTCTTT. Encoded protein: CASSRHSFATEAFF.

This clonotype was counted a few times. CDR3 coding DNA: TGTGCCAGCAGCCCCACAGTAGCTTCCGACAATGAGCAGTTCTTC. Translating gives CASSPTVASDNEQFF. The chain joins TRBV6-1 to TRBJ2-1, with D uncertain. CDR1 and CDR2 (germline): MNHNS, SASEGT. This CDR3 spans 15 amino acids. Trimming left V 6 bases short and J 5 bases short, with 17 bases between.

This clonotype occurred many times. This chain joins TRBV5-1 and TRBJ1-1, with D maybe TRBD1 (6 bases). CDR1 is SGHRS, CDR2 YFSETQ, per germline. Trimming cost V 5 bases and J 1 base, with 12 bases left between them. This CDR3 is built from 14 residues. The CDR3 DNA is TGCGCCAGCAGTACGGGACACCAGAACACTGAAGCTTTCTTT. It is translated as CASSTGHQNTEAFF.

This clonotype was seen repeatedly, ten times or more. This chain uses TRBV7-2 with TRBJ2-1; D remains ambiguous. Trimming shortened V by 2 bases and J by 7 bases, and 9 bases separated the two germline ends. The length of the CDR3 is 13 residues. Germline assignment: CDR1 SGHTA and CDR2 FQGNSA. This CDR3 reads CASSLTRTNEQFF. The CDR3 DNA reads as TGTGCCAGCAGCTTAACGCGGACGAATGAGCAGTTCTTC.

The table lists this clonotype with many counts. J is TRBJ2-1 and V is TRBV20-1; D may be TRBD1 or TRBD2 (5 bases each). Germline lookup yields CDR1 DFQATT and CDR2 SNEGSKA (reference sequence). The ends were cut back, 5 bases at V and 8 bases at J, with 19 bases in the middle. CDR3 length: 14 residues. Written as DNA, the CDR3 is TGCAGTGCTTTGGACGCCGGGACCTTGGATGAGCAGTTCTTC. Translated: CSALDAGTLDEQFF.

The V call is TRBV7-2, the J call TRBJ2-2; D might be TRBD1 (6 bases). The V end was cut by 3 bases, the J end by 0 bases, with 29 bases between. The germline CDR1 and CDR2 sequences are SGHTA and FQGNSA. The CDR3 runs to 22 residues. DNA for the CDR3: TGTGCCAGCAGCTTCTACGGGACATCCAATCCTTCCTACCTCGCGAACACCGGGGAGCTGTTTTTT. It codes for CASSFYGTSNPSYLANTGELFF.

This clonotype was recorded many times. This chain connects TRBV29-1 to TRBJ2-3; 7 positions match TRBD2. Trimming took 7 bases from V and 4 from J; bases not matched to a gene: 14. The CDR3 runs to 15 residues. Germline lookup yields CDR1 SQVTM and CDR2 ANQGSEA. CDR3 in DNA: TGCAGCGGCGGTTTTTTACGGGGAGGGGCAGATACGCAGTATTTT. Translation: CSGGFLRGGADTQYF.

Written as DNA, the CDR3 is TGTGCCACCGTGTGGGATAGCAATCAGCCCCAGCATTTT. Residues: CATVWDSNQPQHF. The chain combines TRBV6-2 or TRBV6-3 with TRBJ1-5; no firm D call. CDR3 length: 13 amino acids. Per germline, CDR1 MNHEY and CDR2 SVGEGT. V was shortened by 10 bases and J by 0 bases, with 10 bases between the two germline ends.

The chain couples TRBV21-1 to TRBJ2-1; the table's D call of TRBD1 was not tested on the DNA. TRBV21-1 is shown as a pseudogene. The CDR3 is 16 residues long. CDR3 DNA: TGTGCCAGCAGCAAATCTGGGGACGGTGAACGCAATGAGCAGTTCTTC. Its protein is CASSKSGDGERNEQFF.

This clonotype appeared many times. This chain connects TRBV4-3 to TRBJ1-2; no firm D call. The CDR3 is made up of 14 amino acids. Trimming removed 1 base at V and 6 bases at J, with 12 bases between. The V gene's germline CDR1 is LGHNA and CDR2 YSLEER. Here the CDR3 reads CASSQAFLPHGYTF. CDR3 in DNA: TGCGCCAGCAGCCAAGCTTTCCTTCCCCATGGCTACACCTTC.

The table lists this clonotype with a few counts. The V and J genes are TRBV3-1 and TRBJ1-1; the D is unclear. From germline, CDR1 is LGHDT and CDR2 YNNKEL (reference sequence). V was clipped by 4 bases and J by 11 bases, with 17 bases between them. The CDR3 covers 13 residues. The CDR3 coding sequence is TGTGCCAGCAGCCGGAGTGATTCCGGCGCGGCTTTCTTT. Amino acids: CASSRSDSGAAFF.

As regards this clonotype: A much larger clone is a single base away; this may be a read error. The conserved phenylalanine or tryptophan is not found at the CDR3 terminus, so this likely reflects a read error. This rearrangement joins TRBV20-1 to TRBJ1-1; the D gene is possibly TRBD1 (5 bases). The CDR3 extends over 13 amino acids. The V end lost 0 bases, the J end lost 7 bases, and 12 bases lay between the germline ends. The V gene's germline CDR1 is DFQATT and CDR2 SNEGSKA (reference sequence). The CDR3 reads CSARDQAGGEAFC. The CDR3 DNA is TGCAGTGCTAGAGATCAGGCGGGGGGTGAAGCTTTCTGT.

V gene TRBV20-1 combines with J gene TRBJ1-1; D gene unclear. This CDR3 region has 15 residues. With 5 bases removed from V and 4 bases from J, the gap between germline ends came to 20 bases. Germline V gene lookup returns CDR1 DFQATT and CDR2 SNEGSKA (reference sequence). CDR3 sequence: CSAQSPRGRITEAFF. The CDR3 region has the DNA TGCAGTGCTCAGAGTCCACGCGGACGGATCACTGAAGCTTTCTTT.

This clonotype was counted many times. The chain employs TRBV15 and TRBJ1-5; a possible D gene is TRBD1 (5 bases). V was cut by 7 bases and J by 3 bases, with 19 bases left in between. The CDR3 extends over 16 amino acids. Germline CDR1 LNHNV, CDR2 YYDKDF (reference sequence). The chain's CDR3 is CATTDGTPNPNQPQHF. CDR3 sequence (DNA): TGTGCCACCACCGACGGGACCCCGAACCCCAATCAGCCCCAGCATTTT.

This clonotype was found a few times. CDR3: CASSPRASGSHNEQFF. CDR3 nucleotides: TGTGCCAGCAGCCCCCGGGCTAGCGGGAGCCACAATGAGCAGTTCTTC. The gene calls are TRBV7-2 and TRBJ2-1, with TRBD2 matching 10 bases. This CDR3 is built from 16 residues. Germline trimming cut 5 bases from V and 5 bases from J; bases unmatched to any gene: 9. Germline values: CDR1 SGHTA, CDR2 FQGNSA.

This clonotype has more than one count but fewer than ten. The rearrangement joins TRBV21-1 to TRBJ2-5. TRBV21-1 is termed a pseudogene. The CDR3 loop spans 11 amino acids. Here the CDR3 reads CASSPVETQYF. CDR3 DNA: TGTGCCAGCAGCCCAGTAGAGACCCAGTACTTC.

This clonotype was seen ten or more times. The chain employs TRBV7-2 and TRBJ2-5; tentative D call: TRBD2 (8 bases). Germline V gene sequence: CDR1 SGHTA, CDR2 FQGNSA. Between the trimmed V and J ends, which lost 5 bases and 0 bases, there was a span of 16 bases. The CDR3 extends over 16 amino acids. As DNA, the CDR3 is TGTGCCAGCAGCCCAATAGCGGGACAGCACCAAGAGACCCAGTACTTC. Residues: CASSPIAGQHQETQYF.

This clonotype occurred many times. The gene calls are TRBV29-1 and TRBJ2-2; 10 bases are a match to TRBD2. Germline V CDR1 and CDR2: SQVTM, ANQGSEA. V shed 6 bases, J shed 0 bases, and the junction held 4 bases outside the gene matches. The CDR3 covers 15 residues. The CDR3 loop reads CSVATSGTNTGELFF. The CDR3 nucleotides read TGCAGCGTCGCCACTAGCGGGACGAACACCGGGGAGCTGTTTTTT.

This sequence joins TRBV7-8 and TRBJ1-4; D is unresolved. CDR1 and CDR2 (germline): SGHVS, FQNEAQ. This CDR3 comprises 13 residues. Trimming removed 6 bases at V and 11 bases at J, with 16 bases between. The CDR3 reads CASSTIRTEKLFF. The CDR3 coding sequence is TGTGCCAGCAGTACAATAAGGACGGAGAAACTGTTTTTT. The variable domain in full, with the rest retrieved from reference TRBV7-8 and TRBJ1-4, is GAGVSQSPRYKVAKRGQDVALRCDPISGHVSLFWYQQALGQGPEFLTYFQNEAQLDKSGLPSDRFFAERPEGSVSTLKIQRTQQEDSAVYLCASSTIRTEKLFFGSGTQLSVL.

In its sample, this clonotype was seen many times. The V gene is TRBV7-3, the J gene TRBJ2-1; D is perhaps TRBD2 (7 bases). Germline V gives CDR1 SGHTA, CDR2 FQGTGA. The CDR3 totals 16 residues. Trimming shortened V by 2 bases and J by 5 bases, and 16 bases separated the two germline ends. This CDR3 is CASSLVARGAHNEQFF. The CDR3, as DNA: TGTGCCAGCAGCTTAGTCGCTCGGGGGGCACACAATGAGCAGTTCTTC.

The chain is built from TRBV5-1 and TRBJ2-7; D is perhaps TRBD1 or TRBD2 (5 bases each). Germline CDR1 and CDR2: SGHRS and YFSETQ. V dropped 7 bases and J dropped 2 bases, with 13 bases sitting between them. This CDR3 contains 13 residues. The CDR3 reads CASFRDGTYEQYF. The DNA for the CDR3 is TGCGCCAGCTTCAGGGACGGCACCTACGAGCAGTACTTC.

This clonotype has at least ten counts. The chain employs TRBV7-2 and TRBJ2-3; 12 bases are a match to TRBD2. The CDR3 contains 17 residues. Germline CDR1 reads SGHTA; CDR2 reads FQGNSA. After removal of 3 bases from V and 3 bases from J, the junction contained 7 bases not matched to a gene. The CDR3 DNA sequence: TGTGCCAGCAGCTTTATAGTAACTAGCGGGAGGACAGATACGCAGTATTTT. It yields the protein CASSFIVTSGRTDTQYF.

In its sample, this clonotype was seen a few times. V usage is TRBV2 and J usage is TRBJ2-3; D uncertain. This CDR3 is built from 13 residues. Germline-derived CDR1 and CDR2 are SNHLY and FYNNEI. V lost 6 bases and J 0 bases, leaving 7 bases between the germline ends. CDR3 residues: CASRLGSTDTQYF. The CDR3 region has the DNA TGTGCCAGCAGGTTGGGGAGCACAGATACGCAGTATTTT.

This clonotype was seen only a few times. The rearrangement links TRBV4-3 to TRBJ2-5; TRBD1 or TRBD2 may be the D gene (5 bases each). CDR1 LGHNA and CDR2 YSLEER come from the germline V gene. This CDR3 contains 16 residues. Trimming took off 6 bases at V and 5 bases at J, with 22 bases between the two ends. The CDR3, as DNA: TGCGCCAGCAGTAACAACATTTGGGGGTCGGGGGAGACCCAGTACTTC. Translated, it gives CASSNNIWGSGETQYF.

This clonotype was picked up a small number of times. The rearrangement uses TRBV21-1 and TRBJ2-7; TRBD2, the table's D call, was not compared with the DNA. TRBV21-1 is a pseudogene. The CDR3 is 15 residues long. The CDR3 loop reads CASSKREGASYEQYF. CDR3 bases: TGTGCCAGCAGCAAACGGGAGGGGGCCTCCTACGAGCAGTACTTC.

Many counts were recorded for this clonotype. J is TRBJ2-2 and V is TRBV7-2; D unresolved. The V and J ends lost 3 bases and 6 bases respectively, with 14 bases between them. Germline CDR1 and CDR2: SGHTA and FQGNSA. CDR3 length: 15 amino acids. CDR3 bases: TGTGCCAGCAGCTTTCTCTGGCAGCTTCCCGGGGAGCTGTTTTTT. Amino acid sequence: CASSFLWQLPGELFF.